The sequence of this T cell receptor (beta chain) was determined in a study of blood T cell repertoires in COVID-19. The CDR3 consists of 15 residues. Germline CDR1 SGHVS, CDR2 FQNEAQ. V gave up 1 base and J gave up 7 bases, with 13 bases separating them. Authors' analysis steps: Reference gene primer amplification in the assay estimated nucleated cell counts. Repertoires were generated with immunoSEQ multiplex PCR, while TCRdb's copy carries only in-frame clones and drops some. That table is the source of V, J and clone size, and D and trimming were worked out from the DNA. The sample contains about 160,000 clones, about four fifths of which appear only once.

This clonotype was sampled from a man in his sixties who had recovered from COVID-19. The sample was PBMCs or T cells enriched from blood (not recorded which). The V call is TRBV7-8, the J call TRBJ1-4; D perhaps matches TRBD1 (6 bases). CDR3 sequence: CASSLGQGWGEKLFF. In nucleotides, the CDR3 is TGTGCCAGCAGCTTAGGGCAGGGGTGGGGTGAAAAACTGTTTTTT.